This is a list of T cell receptor beta chains from one sample in a study of cytomegalovirus exposure and HLA in healthy donors. Some clones are missing from TCRdb's copy, which holds only in-frame ones; the method was immunoSEQ multiplex PCR. The sample consists of about 160,000 clones, around 83% of them appearing once. Source material: PBMCs. The receptors derive from a man aged 18 to 35 in good health and CMV-seropositive. Each CDR3 is given with its conserved first and last residue. The D gene is left open where the match is weak. Size values are once, few and many counts, or a class for expanded clones, and some rows have none.

NA	NA	TRBV6-6	TRBJ2-3	CASSSGTIDTQYF	TGTGCCAGCAGCTCCGGGACAATCGATACGCAGTATTTT
NA	NA	TRBV6-6	TRBJ1-2	CASSQQGFYGYTF	TGTGCCAGCAGCCAACAGGGTTTCTATGGCTACACCTTC
NA	NA	TRBV5-4	TRBJ2-7	CATGDSPYEQYF	TGTGCCACGGGGGACAGTCCCTACGAGCAGTACTTC
NA	NA	TRBV2	TRBJ1-1	CASSEGATGGEAFF	TGTGCCAGCAGTGAAGGGGCTACGGGGGGTGAAGCTTTCTTT
NA	few	TRBV7-2	TRBJ2-3	CASSAPKSTDTQYF	TGTGCCAGCAGCGCGCCAAAAAGCACAGATACGCAGTATTTT
NA	NA	TRBV5-6	TRBJ1-5	CASSFGRNQPQHF	TGTGCCAGCAGCTTTGGGCGCAATCAGCCCCAGCATTTT
NA	once	TRBV7-6	TRBJ1-2	CASTLSGGYTF	TGTGCCAGCACCTTATCAGGGGGCTACACCTTC
TRBD1	NA	TRBV9	TRBJ2-1	CASSVWDSINEQFF	TGTGCCAGCAGCGTATGGGACAGTATCAATGAGCAGTTCTTC
NA	NA	TRBV19	TRBJ1-1	CASQAGANSIYTEAFF	TGTGCCAGTCAAGCGGGGGCCAATTCAATTTACACTGAAGCTTTCTTT
NA	once	TRBV4-1	TRBJ2-1	CASSQDDPSGTLSSYNEQFF	TGCGCCAGCAGCCAAGACGACCCATCCGGGACACTGAGCTCCTACAATGAGCAGTTCTTC
NA	NA	TRBV7-2	TRBJ1-4	CASSGRGRDEKLFF	TGTGCCAGCAGCGGGAGAGGACGGGATGAAAAACTGTTTTTT
NA	NA	TRBV27	TRBJ2-2	CASSLQGSFTGELFF	TGTGCCAGCAGTTTACAGGGGTCTTTCACCGGGGAGCTGTTTTTT
NA	NA	TRBV2	TRBJ1-1	CASSVLAEGTEAFF	TGTGCCAGCAGTGTCCTTGCGGAGGGCACTGAAGCTTTCTTT
NA	once	TRBV6-1	TRBJ2-5	CATSVIGDEETQYF	TGTGCCACCTCTGTCATTGGAGACGAGGAGACCCAGTACTTC
NA	NA	TRBV4-2	TRBJ1-2	CASSQEITGLQAGYTF	TGTGCCAGCAGCCAGGAAATAACAGGGTTACAGGCTGGCTACACCTTC